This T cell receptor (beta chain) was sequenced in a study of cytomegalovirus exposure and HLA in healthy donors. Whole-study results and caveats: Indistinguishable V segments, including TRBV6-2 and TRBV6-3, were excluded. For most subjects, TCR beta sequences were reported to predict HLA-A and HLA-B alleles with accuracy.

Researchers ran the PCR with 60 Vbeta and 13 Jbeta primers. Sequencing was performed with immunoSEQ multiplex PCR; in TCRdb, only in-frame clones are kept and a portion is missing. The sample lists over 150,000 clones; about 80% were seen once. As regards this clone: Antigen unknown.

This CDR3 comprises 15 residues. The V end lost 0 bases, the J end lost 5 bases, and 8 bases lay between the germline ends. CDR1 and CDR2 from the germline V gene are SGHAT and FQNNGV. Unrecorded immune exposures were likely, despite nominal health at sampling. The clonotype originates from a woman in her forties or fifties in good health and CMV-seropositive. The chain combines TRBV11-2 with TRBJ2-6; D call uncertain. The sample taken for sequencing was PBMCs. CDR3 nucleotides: TGTGCCAGCAGCTTAGAGGTCTATCGGGCCAACGTCCTGACTTTC. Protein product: CASSLEVYRANVLTF.